These 12 T cell receptor beta chains share one sample of origin, sequenced in a study of radiation and T cells in renal cell carcinoma. Time point specified: baseline pretreatment blood. The sample's treatment: 15 Gy SBRT to primary tumor, nephrectomy 4 weeks later. The table came from immunoSEQ multiplex PCR; TCRdb's copy has only in-frame clones and leaves some out. The table has 94,000 or so clones, approximately 80% seen once. The source material was blood, sampled from a patient whose treatment included radiotherapy and nephrectomy. The receptors originated from a man aged 55 to 70 with renal cell carcinoma.

The chain employs TRBV6-5 and TRBJ2-1; 7 bases agree with TRBD2. Per germline, CDR1 MNHEY and CDR2 SVGAGI. Losses at the gene ends were 6 bases for V and 6 bases for J; bases not matched to a gene: 8. The CDR3 runs to 14 residues. This CDR3 is CASSPGGGGNEQFF. The CDR3 DNA reads TGTGCCAGCAGCCCGGGGGGTGGGGGCAATGAGCAGTTCTTC.

The J gene is TRBJ1-3, the V gene TRBV5-4, with D possibly being TRBD1 (5 bases). CDR1 and CDR2 from the germline V gene are SGHNT and YYREEE (reference sequence). Trimming shortened V by 0 bases and J by 1 base, and 14 bases separated the two germline ends. This CDR3 spans 17 amino acids. The DNA of the CDR3 is TGTGCCAGCAGCTTGGACCCGAAGGGGCTTTCTGGAAACACCATATATTTT. Its protein is CASSLDPKGLSGNTIYF.

The V and J genes are TRBV27 and TRBJ2-3; TRBD2 agrees at 11 bases. The CDR3 contains 17 residues. Germline lookup yields CDR1 MNHEY and CDR2 SMNVEV (reference sequence). V shed 2 bases, J shed 6 bases, and the junction held 10 bases outside the gene matches. The CDR3 here is CASSLVLAGGLGDTQYF. CDR3 coding DNA: TGTGCCAGCAGTTTAGTCCTAGCGGGAGGCCTTGGGGATACGCAGTATTTT.

The chain links TRBV7-9 to TRBJ2-7; 12 bases align to TRBD2. V lost 4 bases to trimming and J lost 4 bases; unmatched junction nucleotides: 2. CDR1 and CDR2 (germline): SEHNR, FQNEAQ (reference sequence). This CDR3 is built from 14 residues. CDR3 sequence (DNA): TGTGCCAGCAGCTCGACTAGCGGGAGTTACGAGCAGTACTTC. This sequence encodes CASSSTSGSYEQYF.

CDR3 DNA: TGTGCCAGTACCCGCTCTAAGACCGGCTTTAATGAGCAGTTCTTC. Protein: CASTRSKTGFNEQFF. V and J are TRBV19 and TRBJ2-1; no firm D call. The CDR3 has 15 amino acids. V was pared by 7 bases and J by 7 bases, with 20 bases between. Germline CDR1 and CDR2: LNHDA and SQIVND (reference sequence).

The chain links TRBV6-1 to TRBJ2-7; no definite D call. The V and J ends lost 7 bases and 3 bases respectively, with 10 bases between them. The length of the CDR3 is 12 residues. CDR1 is MNHNS, CDR2 SASEGT, per germline. CDR3 in amino acids: CASTDLRYEQYF. The CDR3 nucleotides read TGTGCCAGCACAGACTTACGCTACGAGCAGTACTTC.

This chain uses TRBV18 with TRBJ2-7; D possibly uses TRBD1 or TRBD2 (5 bases each). V lost 3 bases and J lost 3, with 18 bases in between. This CDR3 is 16 amino acids long. Germline V CDR1 and CDR2: KGHSH, LQKENI. In DNA form, the CDR3 reads TGTGCCAGCTCACCGACTGAAAGGGGAGTCAACTACGAGCAGTACTTC. It codes for CASSPTERGVNYEQYF. Complete variable domain (other parts from reference TRBV18 and TRBJ2-7): NAGVMQNPRHLVRRRGQEARLRCSPMKGHSHVYWYRQLPEEGLKFMVYLQKENIIDESGMPKERFSAEFPKEGPSILRIQQVVRGDSAAYFCASSPTERGVNYEQYFGPGTRLTVT.

The chain recombines TRBV5-1 with TRBJ2-5, with D perhaps being TRBD1 or TRBD2 (6 bases each). Trimming took 2 bases from V and 5 from J, leaving 10 bases between them. CDR1 and CDR2 (germline): SGHRS, YFSETQ. The length of the CDR3 is 13 residues. The DNA for the CDR3 is TGCGCCAGCAGCTTAACCGGGGGCGAGACCCAGTACTTC. Amino acids: CASSLTGGETQYF.

The rearrangement joins TRBV19 to TRBJ2-2, with TRBD1 matching 7 bases. The CDR3 has 16 amino acids. Germline loops: CDR1 LNHDA, CDR2 SQIVND (reference sequence). V lost 4 bases, J lost 4 bases, and 9 bases stayed unmatched. The CDR3 nucleotides are TGTGCCAGTAGTACCCTCGGGACAGTACTCACCGGGGAGCTGTTTTTT. As protein: CASSTLGTVLTGELFF. Together with reference TRBV19 and TRBJ2-2, the CDR3 gives the full variable domain: DGGITQSPKYLFRKEGQNVTLSCEQNLNHDAMYWYRQDPGQGLRLIYYSQIVNDFQKGDIAEGYSVSREKKESFPLTVTSAQKNPTAFYLCASSTLGTVLTGELFFGEGSRLTVL.

V is TRBV2 and J is TRBJ2-1, with D possibly being TRBD1 or TRBD2 (5 bases each). The CDR3 has 15 residues. Germline assignment: CDR1 SNHLY and CDR2 FYNNEI. V dropped 8 bases and J dropped 4 bases, with 18 bases sitting between them. CDR3 sequence (DNA): TGTGCCAGCGCCCAGGCGTGGGGGATTTACAATGAGCAGTTCTTC. Protein product: CASAQAWGIYNEQFF.

A few counts support this clone. The J gene is TRBJ2-7, the V gene TRBV5-6, with no clear D. Per the germline V gene, CDR1 is SGHDT and CDR2 is YYEEEE. This CDR3 comprises 17 residues. Trimming removed 3 bases at V and 0 bases at J, with 19 bases between. The CDR3 here is CASSYRQQSYLSYEQYF. CDR3 nucleotides: TGTGCCAGCAGCTATAGGCAACAGAGCTACCTCTCCTACGAGCAGTACTTC. Full variable domain (remainder filled in from reference TRBV5-6 and TRBJ2-7): DAGVTQSPTHLIKTRGQQVTLRCSPKSGHDTVSWYQQALGQGPQFIFQYYEEEERQRGNFPDRFSGHQFPNYSSELNVNALLLGDSALYLCASSYRQQSYLSYEQYFGPGTRLTVT.

A note on this clone: This sample also contains other DNA sequences that code for the same CDR3. The chain has TRBV15 and TRBJ2-5; TRBD2 might be the D (6 bases). Trimming left V 1 base short and J 3 bases short, with 12 bases between. Germline V gives CDR1 LNHNV, CDR2 YYDKDF (reference sequence). The CDR3 loop spans 15 amino acids. Here the CDR3 reads CATSRAGTGEETQYF. The CDR3 DNA reads TGTGCCACCAGCAGAGCCGGGACGGGGGAAGAGACCCAGTACTTC.